The 18 T cell receptor beta chains below all came from one sample that was sequenced in a study of shared clonotypes between healthy human individuals. The repertoire was sequenced with immunoSEQ multiplex PCR; TCRdb's copy has only in-frame clones and lacks some. This table has more than 2,000,000 clones, approximately 92% appearing once. Input material: naive CD4+ T cells sorted from blood. Noted subset: CD45RA+ positively selected. These receptors were collected from a young man in good health.

The rearrangement uses TRBV4-1 and TRBJ1-6, with 7 bases matching TRBD1. The CDR3 spans 20 residues. Per the germline V gene, CDR1 is MGHRA and CDR2 is YSYEKL. Germline trimming cut 4 bases from V and 0 bases from J; bases unmatched to any gene: 15. The CDR3 here is CASSLEFRKGQSSYNSPLHF. CDR3 in DNA: TGCGCCAGCAGCCTTGAATTTCGTAAGGGACAGAGCTCCTATAATTCACCCCTCCACTTT.

This clone was counted once. This chain links TRBV18 with TRBJ2-7; TRBD1 agrees at 7 bases. Trimming took 3 bases from V and 4 from J; bases not matched to a gene: 6. Germline assignment: CDR1 KGHSH and CDR2 LQKENI. The CDR3 sequence is 14 residues long. The CDR3 region has the DNA TGTGCCAGCTCACCCCGGGACAGAAATTACGAGCAGTACTTC. Protein sequence: CASSPRDRNYEQYF.

This clone was observed a single time. The V call is TRBV6-1, the J call TRBJ2-1; D gene unclear. This CDR3 has 12 residues. CDR1 is MNHNS and CDR2 is SASEGT in the germline V gene. V was trimmed by 0 bases and J by 10 bases, leaving 7 bases between them. The CDR3 loop reads CASSEAWKEQFF. The DNA for the CDR3 is TGTGCCAGCAGTGAAGCGTGGAAAGAGCAGTTCTTC.

This chain joins TRBV6-6 and TRBJ1-6; 7 nucleotides match TRBD1. Looked up from germline, CDR1 is MNHNY and CDR2 is SVGAGI (reference sequence). With V trimmed by 0 bases and J by 9 bases, 2 bases remained unmatched. The CDR3 has 14 residues. CDR3 DNA: TGTGCCAGCAGTTACTCGGGACAGTTTTCACCCCTCCACTTT. This encodes CASSYSGQFSPLHF.

A note on this clone: Other DNA sequences from this sample encode an identical CDR3 as well. The chain joins TRBV10-2 to TRBJ2-5, with D perhaps matching TRBD2 (6 bases). V was cut by 3 bases and J by 4 bases, with 6 bases left in between. The CDR3 extends over 12 amino acids. The germline V gene encodes CDR1 WSHSY and CDR2 SAAADI. The CDR3 region has the DNA TGCGCCAGCAGTGACGGGGGAGAGACCCAGTACTTC. It is translated as CASSDGGETQYF.

The chain carries TRBV18 and TRBJ2-5; 9 bases align to TRBD1. The DNA end is more similar to TRBJ2-7, so the J call may be wrong. This CDR3 contains 14 residues. Germline V gene data show CDR1 as KGHSH and CDR2 as LQKENI. Written as DNA, the CDR3 is TGTGCCAGCTCACCGAGACAGGGGGCCTACGAGCAGTACTTC. It specifies CASSPRQGAYEQYF.

V usage is TRBV29-1 and J usage is TRBJ1-2, with D tentatively TRBD1 (5 bases). From germline, CDR1 is SQVTM and CDR2 ANQGSEA. Trimming left V 4 bases short and J 3 bases short, with 9 bases between. The CDR3 is 12 amino acids. The CDR3 DNA reads TGCAGCGTTGTTAGGGGTGACTATGGCTACACCTTC. Translated, it gives CSVVRGDYGYTF.

The genes are TRBV2 and TRBJ2-1; 9 positions agree with TRBD1. Unmatched junction bases numbered 6, after V lost 0 bases and J lost 6 bases. Germline-derived CDR1 and CDR2 are SNHLY and FYNNEI. This CDR3 spans 16 amino acids. In DNA, the CDR3 is TGTGCCAGCAGTGAAGCGGGGGACAGGGCGGTCAATGAGCAGTTCTTC. It translates to CASSEAGDRAVNEQFF.

J is TRBJ2-3 and V is TRBV7-2; D gene unclear. Trimming took off 0 bases at V and 2 bases at J, with 12 bases between the two ends. The CDR3 has 16 residues. CDR1 is SGHTA and CDR2 is FQGNSA in the germline V gene. The CDR3 coding sequence is TGTGCCAGCAGCTTAGCGGACCCCTATATCACAGATACGCAGTATTTT. It codes for CASSLADPYITDTQYF. Full variable domain (remainder filled in from reference TRBV7-2 and TRBJ2-3): GAGVSQSPSNKVTEKGKDVELRCDPISGHTALYWYRQSLGQGLEFLIYFQGNSAPDKSGLPSDRFSAERTGGSVSTLTIQRTQQEDSAVYLCASSLADPYITDTQYFGPGTRLTVL.

The chain combines TRBV5-1 with TRBJ1-1; the D gene is possibly TRBD1 (6 bases). The CDR3 runs 13 residues. The germline V and J ends were trimmed by 1 base and 4 bases, with 8 bases remaining between them. Germline loops: CDR1 SGHRS, CDR2 YFSETQ. The CDR3 DNA reads TGCGCCAGCAGCTTGTTGGGGGCCACTGAAGCTTTCTTT. It yields the protein CASSLLGATEAFF. The whole variable domain, filled in from reference TRBV5-1 and TRBJ1-1, reads KAGVTQTPRYLIKTRGQQVTLSCSPISGHRSVSWYQQTPGQGLQFLFEYFSETQRNKGNFPGRFSGRQFSNSRSEMNVSTLELGDSALYLCASSLLGATEAFFGQGTRLTVV.

The CDR3 region is CAWSVGQGLNSPLHF. In DNA form, the CDR3 reads TGTGCCTGGAGTGTAGGACAGGGCCTTAATTCACCCCTCCACTTT. The V gene is TRBV30, the J gene TRBJ1-6; the match to TRBD1 covers 8 bases. CDR1 and CDR2 (germline): GTSNPN, SVGIG (reference sequence). This CDR3 region has 15 residues. J gave up 6 bases and V 0 bases, and 4 bases lay outside the gene matches.

The rearrangement uses TRBV18 and TRBJ1-1, with a possible D match to TRBD1 (5 bases). Germline lookup yields CDR1 KGHSH and CDR2 LQKENI. Deletions cut 6 bases from V and 5 bases from J, with 16 bases between. The CDR3 extends over 14 amino acids. CDR3 bases: TGTGCCAGCTCTCCAGACCGGGACGCTACTGAAGCTTTCTTT. Its protein is CASSPDRDATEAFF.

V gene TRBV5-4 combines with J gene TRBJ2-5; 16 bases agree with TRBD2. Losses at the gene ends were 4 bases for V and 1 base for J; bases not matched to a gene: 4. The CDR3 contains 17 residues. Germline CDR1 is SGHNT and CDR2 is YYREEE (reference sequence). This CDR3 is CASSPGTSGRVQETQYF. For the CDR3, the DNA is TGTGCCAGCAGCCCCGGGACTAGCGGGAGGGTCCAAGAGACCCAGTACTTC.

The V gene is TRBV27, the J gene TRBJ1-6; D gene uncertain. The ends were cut back, 6 bases at V and 6 bases at J, with 15 bases in the middle. This CDR3 contains 15 residues. The germline CDR1 and CDR2 sequences are MNHEY and SMNVEV (reference sequence). The CDR3 protein is CASRPDVNLNSPLHF. CDR3 bases: TGTGCCAGCAGGCCGGACGTTAACCTTAATTCACCCCTCCACTTT.

The rearrangement uses TRBV7-3 and TRBJ2-7, with 9 bases aligning to TRBD1. There are 14 residues in the CDR3. The germline CDR1 and CDR2 sequences are SGHTA and FQGTGA. With V trimmed by 3 bases and J by 3 bases, 3 bases remained unmatched. DNA for the CDR3: TGTGCCAGCAGCTTGGGACAGGGTCGCTACGAGCAGTACTTC. Translation gives CASSLGQGRYEQYF. The full variable domain, its missing parts supplied by reference TRBV7-3 and TRBJ2-7, is GAGVSQTPSNKVTEKGKYVELRCDPISGHTALYWYRQSLGQGPEFLIYFQGTGAADDSGLPNDRFFAVRPEGSVSTLKIQRTERGDSAVYLCASSLGQGRYEQYFGPGTRLTVT.

The rearrangement links TRBV2 to TRBJ1-2; no clear D gene. CDR3 length: 14 residues. V shed 5 bases and J shed 3 bases, with 13 bases lying between them. Germline values: CDR1 SNHLY, CDR2 FYNNEI. The CDR3 region has the DNA TGTGCCAGCAGTCAAAGGGTAGGGTACTATGGCTACACCTTC. This encodes CASSQRVGYYGYTF.

The chain carries TRBV7-8 and TRBJ1-1, with 7 positions matching TRBD1. The CDR3 totals 16 residues. V lost 8 bases and J lost 3; bases outside the gene matches: 15. The germline CDR1 and CDR2 sequences are SGHVS and FQNEAQ. The CDR3 nucleotides read TGTGCCAGCGGGTCGCCCTTTGACAGGGTGGACACTGAAGCTTTCTTT. Translated, it gives CASGSPFDRVDTEAFF.

This clone has just one count. This chain links TRBV21-1 with TRBJ2-7; the D call TRBD1 from the table was never checked on the DNA. TRBV21-1 is a documented pseudogene. This CDR3 is 14 amino acids long. The CDR3 loop reads CASSSDRLFYEQYF. In nucleotides, the CDR3 is TGTGCCAGCAGCAGTGACAGGCTTTTCTACGAGCAGTACTTC.